The 19 T cell receptor beta chains reported below all come from one sample, sequenced in a study of blood T cell repertoires in COVID-19 (dated by TCRdb to the early 2020s). Library generation was performed with the immunoSEQ multiplex PCR assay. In TCRdb, the immuneACCESS table is reduced to in-frame sequences with V and J assigned. These tables do not hold every clone; where another copy was compared, an unresolved V gene accounts for under half, and the others remain unexplained. The sample profile shows fewer than 80,000 clones; approximately 80% of them were found once. The ten largest account for over 12% of the sample. Sequenced input: peripheral blood. These receptor sequences come from a man aged 60 to 69 with COVID-19, enrolled during active disease.

The rearrangement joins TRBV2 to TRBJ2-1; D not resolved. The V end lost 5 bases, the J end lost 5 bases, and 10 bases lay between the germline ends. Germline values: CDR1 SNHLY, CDR2 FYNNEI. There are 13 residues in the CDR3. CDR3 region: CASSISKHNEQFF. The CDR3 DNA reads as TGTGCCAGCAGTATTTCGAAGCACAATGAGCAGTTCTTC.

The chain carries TRBV6-5 and TRBJ1-1, with D possibly matching TRBD1 (6 bases). Germline V lookup: CDR1 MNHEY, CDR2 SVGAGI. Between the trimmed V and J ends, which lost 3 bases and 5 bases, there was a span of 13 bases. The CDR3 covers 14 residues. The CDR3 DNA follows: TGTGCCAGCAGTTATGTCCAGGGGAATACTGAAGCTTTCTTT. Its translation: CASSYVQGNTEAFF.

Within the sample, this clone is medium-sized (0.01 to 0.1%). V and J are TRBV2 and TRBJ1-1; 7 bases fit TRBD1. This CDR3 region has 13 residues. The V gene's germline CDR1 is SNHLY and CDR2 FYNNEI. V trimming: 5 bases; J trimming: 6 bases; junction bases outside the gene matches: 6. The CDR3 sequence: CASSSTGIAEAFF. CDR3 in DNA: TGTGCCAGCAGTTCGACAGGGATCGCTGAAGCTTTCTTT.

For this clone: At the DNA level, this CDR3 is encoded by other sequences in the same sample as well. The chain couples TRBV28 to TRBJ1-3; a weak D match, TRBD1 (5 bases). CDR3 length equals 14 residues. The V end lost 7 bases, the J end lost 3 bases, and 13 bases lay between the germline ends. The germline V gene encodes CDR1 MDHEN and CDR2 SYDVKM. This CDR3 is CASKEGAGGNTIYF. DNA of the CDR3: TGTGCCAGCAAGGAAGGGGCCGGTGGAAACACCATATATTTT.

The chain employs TRBV19 and TRBJ2-7; TRBD2 matches at 8 bases. There are 16 residues in the CDR3. V dropped 1 base and J dropped 3; count of bases not matched to a gene: 8. The germline V gene has CDR1 LNHDA and CDR2 SQIVND (reference sequence). The CDR3 loop reads CASSIASSGPVYEQYF. The CDR3 DNA reads as TGTGCCAGTAGTATAGCGTCTAGCGGGCCTGTCTACGAGCAGTACTTC.

This chain joins TRBV5-6 and TRBJ2-3, with D possibly being TRBD1 (6 bases). Trimming removed 1 base from V and 1 base from J, with 7 bases in between. Germline CDR1 and CDR2: SGHDT and YYEEEE. This CDR3 is built from 14 residues. As DNA, the CDR3 is TGTGCCAGCAGCTTGTCAGGGGGCACAGATACGCAGTATTTT. Its translation is CASSLSGGTDTQYF.

V is TRBV7-2 and J is TRBJ1-1; D uncertain. Germline V gene lookup returns CDR1 SGHTA and CDR2 FQGNSA. This CDR3 is 15 amino acids long. V was shortened by 5 bases and J by 6 bases, with 19 bases between the two germline ends. The CDR3 loop reads CASSPWLGGRSEAFF. CDR3 coding DNA: TGTGCCAGCAGCCCTTGGTTGGGCGGGAGATCTGAAGCTTTCTTT.

V usage is TRBV2 and J usage is TRBJ1-4; no reliable D call. Germline CDR1 and CDR2: SNHLY and FYNNEI. This CDR3 is built from 12 residues. The germline V and J ends were trimmed by 6 bases and 5 bases, with 7 bases remaining between them. The CDR3 sequence is CASRLRNEKLFF. The DNA for the CDR3 is TGTGCCAGCAGGCTCAGGAATGAAAAACTGTTTTTT. Supplemented by reference TRBV2 and TRBJ1-4, the full variable domain reads EPEVTQTPSHQVTQMGQEVILRCVPISNHLYFYWYRQILGQKVEFLVSFYNNEISEKSEIFDDQFSVERPDGSNFTLKIRSTKLEDSAMYFCASRLRNEKLFFGSGTQLSVL.

This sequence joins TRBV5-4 and TRBJ2-5; D remains ambiguous. V was cut by 5 bases and J by 2 bases, with 13 bases left in between. Germline CDR1 and CDR2: SGHNT and YYREEE (reference sequence). The CDR3 runs 14 residues. CDR3 sequence (DNA): TGTGCCAGCAGGCCACTCCCCCTTCAAGAGACCCAGTACTTC. Its protein is CASRPLPLQETQYF. The full variable domain, completed using reference TRBV5-4 and TRBJ2-5, is ETGVTQSPTHLIKTRGQQVTLRCSSQSGHNTVSWYQQALGQGPQFIFQYYREEENGRGNFPPRFSGLQFPNYSSELNVNALELDDSALYLCASRPLPLQETQYFGPGTRLLVL.

CDR3 loop: CATGTGVWNGYTF. As DNA, the CDR3 is TGTGCCACCGGGACAGGGGTTTGGAATGGCTACACCTTC. The genes are TRBV28 and TRBJ1-2, with TRBD1 identical over 10 bases. Germline assignment: CDR1 MDHEN and CDR2 SYDVKM. Unmatched junction bases numbered 8, after V lost 10 bases and J lost 6 bases. This CDR3 is built from 13 residues.

The CDR3 protein is CSSGTGPGNTIYF. CDR3 bases: TGCAGCAGCGGGACAGGGCCTGGAAACACCATATATTTT. The chain carries TRBV29-1 and TRBJ1-3, with 9 bases fitting TRBD1. This CDR3 has 13 amino acids. Germline trimming cut 8 bases from V and 2 bases from J; bases unmatched to any gene: 4. From germline, CDR1 is SQVTM and CDR2 ANQGSEA.

DNA of the CDR3: TGCGCCAGCAGCTTAACGGGAAATGAGCAGTTCTTC. Its translation is CASSLTGNEQFF. The chain couples TRBV5-1 to TRBJ2-1, with D possibly TRBD2 on 5 matching bases. Trimming removed 2 bases at V and 7 bases at J, with 7 bases between. This CDR3 contains 12 residues. Germline CDR1 is SGHRS and CDR2 is YFSETQ.

The chain is built from TRBV6-5 and TRBJ1-5, with TRBD1 as a possible D gene (5 bases). Germline CDR1 is MNHEY and CDR2 is SVGAGI. The CDR3 length is 14 residues. Trimming removed 0 bases at V and 4 bases at J, with 7 bases between. The CDR3 loop reads CASSYSGGNQPQHF. The CDR3 region has the DNA TGTGCCAGCAGTTACTCTGGGGGGAATCAGCCCCAGCATTTT.

In its sample, this clone was seen once. The chain has TRBV9 and TRBJ2-6; D ambiguous. The CDR3 is 16 residues long. V lost 0 bases and J lost 0, with 7 bases in between. Germline CDR1 is SGDLS and CDR2 is YYNGEE. The CDR3 bases are TGTGCCAGCAGCGTAGGACAATCCTCTGGGGCCAACGTCCTGACTTTC. Residues: CASSVGQSSGANVLTF.

The CDR3 DNA sequence: TGTGCCAGCAGCGCATTGGGACAGGGGAACACAGATACGCAGTATTTT. This translates into CASSALGQGNTDTQYF. V usage is TRBV7-9 and J usage is TRBJ2-3, with TRBD1 matching over 10 bases. The germline V gene has CDR1 SEHNR and CDR2 FQNEAQ (reference sequence). Trimming at V came to 5 bases and at J to 2 bases, leaving 7 bases not matched to a gene. CDR3 length: 16 amino acids.

This chain links TRBV21-1 with TRBJ2-7; TRBD2 reflects the table's D call only, with no check against the DNA. TRBV21-1 is classified as a pseudogene. This CDR3 comprises 17 residues. The CDR3 sequence is CASSKALGLAGCYEQYF. For the CDR3, the DNA is TGTGCCAGCAGCAAAGCGTTGGGACTAGCGGGATGTTACGAGCAGTACTTC.

This clone was seen a few times. The chain joins TRBV10-2 to TRBJ2-4; tentatively, D is TRBD2 (6 bases). Trimming left V 6 bases short and J 13 bases short, with 13 bases between. Germline lookup yields CDR1 WSHSY and CDR2 SAAADI. CDR3 length: 11 residues. CDR3 protein: CASSRLVRQYF. CDR3 nucleotides: TGCGCCAGCAGCCGACTAGTCCGACAGTACTTC.

The chain has TRBV3-1 (or the pseudogene TRBV3-2) and TRBJ2-5, with D tentatively TRBD2 (5 bases). The CDR3 loop spans 14 amino acids. CDR1 is LGHDT and CDR2 is YNNKEL in the germline V gene (reference sequence). V dropped 0 bases and J dropped 6 bases, with 11 bases sitting between them. This CDR3 is CASSQDAGRKTQYF. The CDR3 nucleotides read TGTGCCAGCAGCCAAGATGCGGGCCGAAAGACCCAGTACTTC.

This clone was observed a single time. The chain recombines TRBV5-4 with TRBJ1-2; D call uncertain. The V gene's germline CDR1 is SGHNT and CDR2 YYREEE (reference sequence). The CDR3 consists of 12 residues. V shed 6 bases and J shed 4 bases, with 10 bases lying between them. The DNA of the CDR3 is TGTGCCAGCACCTCCATCGGCTATGGCTACACCTTC. Translated: CASTSIGYGYTF.